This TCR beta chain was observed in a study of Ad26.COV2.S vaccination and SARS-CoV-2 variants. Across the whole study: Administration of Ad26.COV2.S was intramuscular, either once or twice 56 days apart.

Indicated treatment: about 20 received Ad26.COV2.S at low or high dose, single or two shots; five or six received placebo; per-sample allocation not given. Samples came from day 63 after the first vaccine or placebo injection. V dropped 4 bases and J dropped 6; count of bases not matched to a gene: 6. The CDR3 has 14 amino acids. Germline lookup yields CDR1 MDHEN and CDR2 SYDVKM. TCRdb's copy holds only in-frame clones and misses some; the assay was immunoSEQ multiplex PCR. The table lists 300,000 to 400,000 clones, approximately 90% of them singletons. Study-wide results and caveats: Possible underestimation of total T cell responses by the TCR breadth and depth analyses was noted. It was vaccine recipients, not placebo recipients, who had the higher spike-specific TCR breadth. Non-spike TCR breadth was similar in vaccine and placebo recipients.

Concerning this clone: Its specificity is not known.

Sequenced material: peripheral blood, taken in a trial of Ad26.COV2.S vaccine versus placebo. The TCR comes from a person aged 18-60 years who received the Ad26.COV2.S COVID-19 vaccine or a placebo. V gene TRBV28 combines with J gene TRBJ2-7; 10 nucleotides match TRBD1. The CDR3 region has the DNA TGTGCCAGCAGTTCAGGGACAGGGGTATTCGAGCAGTACTTC. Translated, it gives CASSSGTGVFEQYF.